This entry lists 19 T cell receptor beta chains sequenced from one sample in a study of blood T cell repertoires in COVID-19. Profiling relied on immunoSEQ multiplex PCR, and the TCRdb table lists in-frame clones only, not all of them. The sample has roughly 350,000 clones; roughly 85% are singletons. The sequenced sample consisted of peripheral blood. Receptor source: a woman under 30 with acute or convalescent COVID-19.

V is TRBV5-1 and J is TRBJ1-2; TRBD1 might be the D (5 bases). The CDR3 is 13 amino acids. The germline V gene has CDR1 SGHRS and CDR2 YFSETQ. V was clipped by 1 base and J by 6 bases, with 10 bases between them. The CDR3 coding sequence is TGCGCCAGCAGCTTGATGGGGGGGAATGGCTACACCTTC. Its translation is CASSLMGGNGYTF.

The CDR3 sequence is CATSREGVFEAFF. CDR3 in DNA: TGTGCCACCAGCAGGGAGGGAGTGTTTGAAGCTTTCTTT. The chain recombines TRBV15 with TRBJ1-1, with D hard to call. In germline, CDR1 is LNHNV, CDR2 YYDKDF (reference sequence). CDR3 length: 13 amino acids. Deletions cut 3 bases from V and 7 bases from J, with 12 bases between. The entire variable domain, with the rest obtained from reference TRBV15 and TRBJ1-1, is as follows: DAMVIQNPRYQVTQFGKPVTLSCSQTLNHNVMYWYQQKSSQAPKLLFHYYDKDFNNEADTPDNFQSRRPNTSFCFLDIRSPGLGDTAMYLCATSREGVFEAFFGQGTRLTVV.

This clone was detected once. The chain employs TRBV24-1 and TRBJ2-3; 8 nucleotides line up with TRBD2. Trimming removed 10 bases from V and 0 bases from J; junction bases left unmatched: 11. The CDR3 is made up of 16 amino acids. Germline CDR1 KGHDR, CDR2 SFDVKD. The chain's CDR3 is CATNPGGLTSTDTQYF. The CDR3, as DNA: TGTGCCACAAACCCGGGGGGGCTCACTAGCACAGATACGCAGTATTTT.

The chain recombines TRBV5-1 with TRBJ1-1; TRBD1 aligns across 9 bases. CDR3 size: 14 residues. The trim removed 5 bases at V and 1 base at J, leaving 3 bases unmatched. Per germline, CDR1 SGHRS and CDR2 YFSETQ. CDR3 sequence (DNA): TGCGCCAGCAGAGGGGGACAGGGGAACACTGAAGCTTTCTTT. It codes for CASRGGQGNTEAFF.

This chain links TRBV3-1 (or the pseudogene TRBV3-2) with TRBJ1-4; maybe TRBD1 (6 bases). The CDR3 has 14 residues. CDR1 is LGHDT and CDR2 is YNNKEL in the germline V gene (reference sequence). Trimming shortened V by 1 base and J by 8 bases, and 11 bases separated the two germline ends. CDR3 residues: CASSQVAGDEKLFF. In DNA form, the CDR3 reads TGTGCCAGCAGCCAAGTGGCAGGGGACGAAAAACTGTTTTTT.

The genes are TRBV7-3 and TRBJ2-3, with TRBD2 matching 8 bases. Germline CDR1 SGHTA, CDR2 FQGTGA. The CDR3 is 15 residues long. Trimming took 4 bases from V and 0 from J; bases not matched to a gene: 3. CDR3 bases: TGTGCCAGCAGCTCGCTAGCGGGCAGCACAGATACGCAGTATTTT. Its protein is CASSSLAGSTDTQYF.

The J gene is TRBJ1-1, the V gene TRBV11-2; D is uncertain. V lost 5 bases to trimming and J lost 1 base, with 14 bases between them. Germline lookup yields CDR1 SGHAT and CDR2 FQNNGV. The CDR3 covers 15 residues. The CDR3 DNA sequence: TGTGCCAGCAGCCAGAGGGCGCGGCAGAACACTGAAGCTTTCTTT. It translates to CASSQRARQNTEAFF.

This rearrangement joins TRBV19 to TRBJ1-1; tentative D call: TRBD1 (5 bases). Germline V gene lookup returns CDR1 LNHDA and CDR2 SQIVND (reference sequence). Between the trimmed V and J ends, which lost 3 bases and 8 bases, there was a span of 7 bases. There are 11 residues in the CDR3. The CDR3 nucleotides read TGTGCCAGTAGTATTTGGACAGAAGCTTTCTTT. Residues: CASSIWTEAFF. Combining the CDR3 with reference TRBV19 and TRBJ1-1 gives the whole variable domain DGGITQSPKYLFRKEGQNVTLSCEQNLNHDAMYWYRQDPGQGLRLIYYSQIVNDFQKGDIAEGYSVSREKKESFPLTVTSAQKNPTAFYLCASSIWTEAFFGQGTRLTVV.

The chain combines TRBV25-1 with TRBJ1-2, with D unclear. Germline CDR1 MGHDK, CDR2 SYGVNS. Between the trimmed V and J ends, which lost 1 base and 4 bases, there was a span of 10 bases. This CDR3 is built from 14 residues. CDR3 in amino acids: CASSESGRVYGYTF. The CDR3 DNA follows: TGTGCCAGCAGTGAATCCGGGCGGGTCTATGGCTACACCTTC.

This chain joins TRBV12-5 and TRBJ1-6; D is unresolved. The CDR3 length is 14 residues. Trimming left V 1 base short and J 9 bases short, with 10 bases between. Germline-derived CDR1 and CDR2 are LGHNT and FRNRAP. The CDR3 spells CASGLELSLSPLHF. The CDR3 DNA follows: TGTGCTAGTGGTTTGGAACTATCCCTTTCACCCCTCCACTTT.

The gene calls are TRBV6-6 and TRBJ2-7; maybe TRBD2 (6 bases). V gave up 5 bases and J gave up 1 base, with 12 bases separating them. Germline V gives CDR1 MNHNY, CDR2 SVGAGI (reference sequence). This CDR3 is 14 amino acids long. The CDR3 DNA reads TGTGCCAGCAGTCCCCTAGCGAGGTCCTACGAGCAGTACTTC. It specifies CASSPLARSYEQYF.

The count of this clone is one. V and J are TRBV10-3 and TRBJ2-7; 9 nucleotides match TRBD1. The length of the CDR3 is 15 residues. V shed 10 bases and J 3 bases; nucleotides not matched to a gene: 13. Germline CDR1 and CDR2: ENHRY and SYGVKD. CDR3 amino acids: CATQGTGTGDYEQYF. Here the CDR3 DNA reads TGTGCCACCCAAGGGACAGGGACAGGAGACTACGAGCAGTACTTC.

The chain carries TRBV2 and TRBJ1-1, with a weak D call TRBD1 (6 bases). CDR3 length: 13 amino acids. The V and J ends lost 9 bases and 2 bases respectively, with 13 bases between them. From germline, CDR1 is SNHLY and CDR2 FYNNEI. As DNA, the CDR3 is TGTGCCAGAGGACAGCTTGAAAACACTGAAGCTTTCTTT. Its translation: CARGQLENTEAFF.

This clone was recorded a few times. V and J are TRBV6-1 and TRBJ1-1, with 9 bases aligning to TRBD1. This CDR3 is 15 amino acids long. The V segment lost 0 bases and the J segment 3 bases; nucleotides outside the gene matches: 2. Germline V gives CDR1 MNHNS, CDR2 SASEGT. CDR3 loop: CASSEAWTGDTEAFF. CDR3 nucleotide sequence: TGTGCCAGCAGTGAAGCATGGACAGGGGACACTGAAGCTTTCTTT.

The J gene is TRBJ2-7, the V gene TRBV5-6; 7 nucleotides match TRBD2. This CDR3 has 13 residues. The V gene's germline CDR1 is SGHDT and CDR2 YYEEEE. V shed 6 bases and J 2 bases; nucleotides not matched to a gene: 5. The CDR3 here is CASIGGGPYEQYF. Written as DNA, the CDR3 is TGTGCCAGCATTGGGGGAGGGCCCTACGAGCAGTACTTC.

The chain is built from TRBV6-5 and TRBJ2-7; 8 bases map to TRBD1. The CDR3 extends over 14 amino acids. Germline CDR1 and CDR2: MNHEY and SVGAGI. The V segment lost 6 bases and the J segment 3 bases; nucleotides outside the gene matches: 7. The CDR3 DNA sequence: TGTGCCAGCAGCCCGGCTACAGGGGGCTACGAGCAGTACTTC. Protein sequence: CASSPATGGYEQYF.

The chain links TRBV5-4 to TRBJ1-5; 9 nucleotides align to TRBD1. Germline V gene data show CDR1 as SGHNT and CDR2 as YYREEE (reference sequence). Trimming at V came to 4 bases and at J to 1 base, leaving 3 bases not matched to a gene. The CDR3 contains 15 residues. Here the CDR3 reads CASSHGQGSNQPQHF. CDR3 DNA sequence: TGTGCCAGCAGCCACGGACAGGGGAGCAATCAGCCCCAGCATTTT.

The chain links TRBV5-4 to TRBJ2-5, with 8 bases lining up with TRBD1. CDR1 is SGHNT, CDR2 YYREEE, per germline (reference sequence). There are 15 residues in the CDR3. Trimming removed 1 base from V and 2 bases from J; junction bases left unmatched: 4. CDR3 DNA sequence: TGTGCCAGCAGCTTGAATGGACAGGGACAAGAGACCCAGTACTTC. This gives the protein CASSLNGQGQETQYF.

The chain links TRBV28 to TRBJ1-4, with 7 bases fitting TRBD1. Trimming took 5 bases from V and 0 from J; bases not matched to a gene: 12. This CDR3 is built from 18 residues. CDR1 MDHEN and CDR2 SYDVKM come from the germline V gene. CDR3: CASSTRKQGLATNEKLFF. Here the CDR3 DNA reads TGTGCCAGCAGTACCCGCAAACAGGGGCTGGCAACTAATGAAAAACTGTTTTTT.